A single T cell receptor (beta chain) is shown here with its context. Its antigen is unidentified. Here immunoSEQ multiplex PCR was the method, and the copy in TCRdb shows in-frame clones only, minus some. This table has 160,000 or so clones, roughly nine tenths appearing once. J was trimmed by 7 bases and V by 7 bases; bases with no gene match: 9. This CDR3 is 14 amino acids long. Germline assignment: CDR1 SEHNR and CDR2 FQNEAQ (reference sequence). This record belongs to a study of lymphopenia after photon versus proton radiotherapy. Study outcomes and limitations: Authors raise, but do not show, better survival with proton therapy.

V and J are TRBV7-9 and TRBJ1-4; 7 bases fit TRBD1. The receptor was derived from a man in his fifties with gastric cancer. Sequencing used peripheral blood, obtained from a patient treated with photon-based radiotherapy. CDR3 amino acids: CASTPGTDTEKLFF. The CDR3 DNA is TGTGCCAGCACGCCTGGGACAGATACTGAAAAACTGTTTTTT.